This section outlines one TCR beta chain sequence together with its context. Its antigen is as yet unknown. The table came from immunoSEQ multiplex PCR; TCRdb's copy has only in-frame clones and leaves some out. This repertoire shows tens of thousands of clones, about 91% found once; its top ten account for about 10%. V dropped 3 bases and J dropped 6 bases, with 20 bases sitting between them. Germline CDR1 is KGHSH and CDR2 is LQKENI. The length of the CDR3 is 16 residues. In every patient, relapse followed autologous stem cell transplantation, while exposure to brentuximab vedotin differed. Complete response, partial response or progressive disease was each patient's best response. These data originate in a study of PD-1 blockade in classical Hodgkin lymphoma. General study results and limits: Patients newly diagnosed and complete responders had comparable baseline diversity. Newly diagnosed patients reportedly had lower baseline TCR diversity than healthy donors. A significant rise in TCR diversity was seen by C4D1 for CD4+ cells but not for CD8+ cells.

The sequenced sample was peripheral blood mononuclear cells (PBMCs), obtained before the second cycle of nivolumab. The rearrangement uses TRBV18 and TRBJ1-1; D remains unclear. This clonotype was sampled from a human donor with classical Hodgkin lymphoma. The CDR3: CASSPTISLQMAEAFF. CDR3 bases: TGTGCCAGCTCACCGACAATCTCCTTGCAAATGGCTGAAGCTTTCTTT.